The TCR beta chain under discussion was sequenced for a study of early T cells in non-severe SARS-CoV-2 infection (dated by TCRdb to about 2021). With respect to the entire study: TCR sequencing used bulk RNA from unsorted whole blood, so alpha and beta chains could not be paired.

The study was a case-control design nested within a healthcare worker cohort in London, UK, with weekly nasopharyngeal swab PCR tests and blood sampling. Healthcare workers were recruited during the week of the UK lockdown, between 23 and 31 March 2020, and followed weekly for up to 16 weeks. General study outcomes and caveats: VDJdb matching was skewed toward anti-spike CD8 responses, so virus-specific expansions were likely underestimated and private and CD4 specificities were missed.

This clonotype has just a few counts. Its specific antigen is unknown. No per-base quality is available; no much larger clone lies one base away. The CDR3 holds 13 amino acids from the cysteine to the phenylalanine. Only CDR3 DNA is held: 39 bases, read in frame from base 1. Relative to germline, V is 6 bases shorter and J is 7 bases shorter, with 13 bases between their ends. CDR1 and CDR2 (MDHEN, SYDVKM) derive from the germline V gene. Libraries were made using 5' RACE. These reads were obtained on a NextSeq 500. The TCR library protocol attached unique molecular identifiers to individual cDNA molecules to correct for sequencing error and PCR bias. Sequencing covered both TCR alpha and beta chains, and within each sample the abundances of alpha and beta sequences were tightly co-correlated. The paper's processing steps were these. V gene, J gene and CDR3 annotation of TCR sequences was performed with Decombinator V4. Expanded TCRs were defined as changing significantly between any two time points under a Poisson model with p below 0.0001. Abundances of TCRs were expressed as counts per million after normalisation to the total number of TCRs sequenced in each sample. MAIT TCRs were defined by TRAV1-2 paired with TRAJ12, TRAJ20 or TRAJ33, and iNKT TCRs by TRAV10 paired with TRAJ18. A search of VDJdb, accessed on 1 November 2021, was run for TCRs annotated to CMV, EBV and SARS-CoV-2, with TCRs annotated for multiple antigens excluded. TCRdb reworked the public reads: Q25 trimming with fastp, MiXCR clone assembly, productive beta chains retained. Identical CDR3 proteins give one entry, which carries the most common genes and DNA. TCRdb, not the original authors, processed these V and J calls. This sample lists some 48,000 distinct CDR3 sequences; about 7.8% were detected once. Under 6.5% of the sample rests with the top ten.

The sequence links TRBV28 to TRBJ2-4; a weak D assignment points to TRBD2 (6 bases agree). The clonotype originates from an adult who was a healthcare worker with PCR-confirmed SARS-CoV-2 infection or an uninfected control (not recorded which). The sample was whole blood. The DNA sequence is TGTGCCAGCAGCCCCCCGGGGGTTAACATTCAGTACTTC. This yields the protein CASSPPGVNIQYF.